This T cell receptor (beta chain) was retrieved from a study of regulatory T cells in long-lasting Graves disease. For TCR beta, libraries came from iRepertoire HTBI primers and Arm-PCR of CDR3 regions. TCRdb passed the multiplex PCR reads through MiXCR, listing each CDR3 protein once. Among about 420,000 distinct CDR3 sequences listed, about a sixth were seen once. About this clonotype: A much larger clone differs by one base, so this may be a read error.

The time point is: newly diagnosed GD, antithyroid drugs for less than 3 months. Making the TCR library involved RNA that had been extracted from PBMCs. The same sample was also used in a study of T cells in Graves' hyperthyroidism and ophthalmopathy.

Sample: peripheral blood mononuclear cells (PBMCs), taken at new diagnosis, from a patient treated with antithyroid drugs. This TCR derives from a woman between 18 and 29 years old with Graves disease.

The DNA of the CDR3 is TGTGCCAGCAAGGCCTACAATGAGCGGTTCTTC. This sequence encodes CASKAYNERFF. V is TRBV2 and J is TRBJ2-1; the D is unclear. The CDR3 length is 11 residues. Germline CDR1 reads SNHLY; CDR2 reads FYNNEI.